This T cell receptor beta chain was profiled in a study of blood T cell repertoires in COVID-19. V shed 6 bases and J shed 0 bases, with 18 bases lying between them. Germline CDR1 and CDR2: MDHEN and SYDVKM. The CDR3 totals 17 residues. Assay used: immunoSEQ multiplex PCR; TCRdb lists only in-frame clones, some missing. The table includes about 210,000 clones, just over 90% detected once. The chain employs TRBV28 and TRBJ1-3; possibly TRBD1 for D (6 bases). Sequencing was carried out using peripheral blood. The receptor's source is a man between 25 and 39 years old with acute or convalescent COVID-19. CDR3 nucleotide sequence: TGTGCCAGCAGACCACCTAATGGACAGCTCTCTGGAAACACCATATATTTT. It encodes CASRPPNGQLSGNTIYF.